Sequencing of this T cell receptor (beta chain) was carried out in a study of spatial heterogeneity in lung cancer. In the study overall: Detection consistently captured more beta-chain sequences than alpha-chain sequences.

Every molecule of TCR cDNA had its own unique molecular identifier. TCRdb re-derived calls from the 5' RACE reads in MiXCR, one entry per CDR3 protein. Counted here are about 90,000 distinct CDR3 sequences, roughly 8.7% occurring once; the ten biggest clones make up 6.9%. Described time point: sample taken at primary tumor resection. Frozen PBMC, nontumor lung or tumor provided whole RNA, which was sequenced unsorted. Specimen: PBMCs, collected at surgery. This sequence originates from a male donor with early-stage non-small cell lung cancer.

The CDR3 DNA reads TGTGCCATCAGTGAGTGGGACAGTGGGACGAACACCGGGGAGCTGTTTTTT. It is translated as CAISEWDSGTNTGELFF. The chain joins TRBV10-3 to TRBJ2-2; 7 bases match TRBD1. V was pared by 1 base and J by 0 bases, with 5 bases of the junction left unmatched. CDR3 length: 17 amino acids. The germline gives CDR1 ENHRY, CDR2 SYGVKD.